A single sample gave rise to the 3 T cell receptor beta chains below, sequenced in a study of blood T cell repertoires in COVID-19. TCRdb's copy holds only in-frame clones and misses some; the assay was immunoSEQ multiplex PCR. This sample carries around 86,000 clones, more than 75% of them seen once, and the ten largest clones take approximately 7%. Material for sequencing was peripheral blood. All receptors derive from a human donor with acute or convalescent COVID-19. The donor label of this sample is uncertain.

The chain couples TRBV19 to TRBJ2-1; 7 bases are shared with TRBD1. The CDR3 is made up of 14 amino acids. The V gene end was trimmed by 6 bases and the J gene end by 2 bases; junction bases not matched to a gene: 4. Germline V gene data show CDR1 as LNHDA and CDR2 as SQIVND (reference sequence). The CDR3 sequence is CASRPTGPYNEQFF. In DNA form, the CDR3 reads TGTGCCAGTAGACCGACAGGGCCCTACAATGAGCAGTTCTTC.

The V call is TRBV7-3, the J call TRBJ2-7, with a tentative D call TRBD2 (6 bases). Trimming took off 2 bases at V and 5 bases at J, with 13 bases between the two ends. Germline V gene lookup returns CDR1 SGHTA and CDR2 FQGTGA. The CDR3 extends over 14 amino acids. The CDR3 DNA reads as TGTGCCAGCAGCTTAGAGGCGGGGCCCAACGAGCAGTACTTC. Amino acid sequence: CASSLEAGPNEQYF.

The chain links TRBV5-1 to TRBJ1-1; 7 bases map to TRBD1. There are 13 residues in the CDR3. Germline V gene lookup returns CDR1 SGHRS and CDR2 YFSETQ. J was trimmed by 4 bases and V by 6 bases; bases with no gene match: 6. For the CDR3, the DNA is TGCGCCAGCAAAAAGGGGGCCGGCACTGAAGCTTTCTTT. As protein: CASKKGAGTEAFF.